The clone carrying this T cell receptor (beta chain) was found once. The data are from a study of blood T cell repertoires in COVID-19. Across the study: The origin of the acute and convalescent COVID-19 samples was the United States, Italy and Spain. From T cells, B-cell-depleted T cells, or PBMCs came the material, which was cDNA or gDNA.

In the original processing: Reference gene primer amplification in the assay estimated nucleated cell counts. Some clones are missing from TCRdb's copy, which holds only in-frame ones; the method was immunoSEQ multiplex PCR. The V and J calls and the clone size are those of that table, but D and trimming were determined from the DNA. The sample consists of 35,000 to 50,000 clones, about 85% of them appearing once. This TCR was sampled from a human donor in a cohort sampled during active COVID-19. Sequencing was carried out using peripheral blood.

The CDR3: CASSQEGGVITGELFF. CDR3 sequence (DNA): TGCGCCAGCAGCCAAGAGGGGGGGGTGATCACCGGGGAGCTGTTTTTT. The rearrangement joins TRBV4-3 to TRBJ2-2; 7 bases fit TRBD2. CDR1 is LGHNA, CDR2 YSLEER, per germline. Trimming removed 0 bases from V and 4 bases from J; junction bases left unmatched: 5. The CDR3 has 16 residues.